The 12 T cell receptor beta chains listed next were all sequenced from one sample in a study of relationships among human T cell subsets. From mRNA, alpha and beta CDR3 regions were amplified using semiquantitative ARM-PCR. ARM-PCR used tagged nested gene-specific primers, then communal superprimers for exponential amplification. Each CDR3 protein is one row after TCRdb ran MiXCR on the multiplex PCR reads. The sample carries approximately 15,000 distinct CDR3 sequences, around 62% recorded once. The sequenced material came from total T cells sorted from blood. The receptors come from a man in his forties in good health.

This clonotype appeared a single time. This chain connects TRBV12-3 or TRBV12-4 to TRBJ1-2; D unresolved. Trimming removed 5 bases at V and 2 bases at J, with 9 bases between. This CDR3 has 13 amino acids. The CDR3 spells CASSIDSNYGYTF. The DNA for the CDR3 is TGTGCCAGCAGTATCGATTCAAACTATGGCTACACCTTC.

The genes are TRBV11-2 and TRBJ1-5; possibly TRBD1 for D (6 bases). The length of the CDR3 is 15 residues. Germline lookup yields CDR1 SGHAT and CDR2 FQNNGV. Trimming left V 5 bases short and J 5 bases short, with 16 bases between. CDR3 bases: TGTGCCAGCAGCCAGGGACAAGCTGCCCATCAGCCCCAGCATTTT. It specifies CASSQGQAAHQPQHF.

This clonotype was observed a handful of times. The V and J genes are TRBV2 and TRBJ1-2; tentative D call: TRBD1 (6 bases). The CDR3 has 14 amino acids. The V end was cut by 6 bases, the J end by 1 base, with 12 bases between. Germline V gives CDR1 SNHLY, CDR2 FYNNEI. CDR3 sequence (DNA): TGTGCCAGCAGCCCCGGACAGCTTAACTATGGCTACACCTTC. It codes for CASSPGQLNYGYTF.

J is TRBJ2-7 and V is TRBV2; D uncertain. The CDR3 is 13 amino acids. CDR1 is SNHLY, CDR2 FYNNEI, per germline. Between the trimmed V and J ends, which lost 5 bases and 1 base, there was a span of 9 bases. CDR3 protein: CASSNRVSYEQYF. CDR3 coding DNA: TGTGCCAGCAGTAATCGGGTTTCCTACGAGCAGTACTTC.

This sequence joins TRBV11-2 and TRBJ2-1; D might be TRBD2 (6 bases). Trimming left V 4 bases short and J 7 bases short, with 17 bases between. Per the germline V gene, CDR1 is SGHAT and CDR2 is FQNNGV. The length of the CDR3 is 15 residues. CDR3: CASSSGLTEWNEQFF. The DNA for the CDR3 is TGTGCCAGCAGCTCCGGACTAACGGAATGGAATGAGCAGTTCTTC.

Comment on this clonotype: The junction differs from germline at one of its ends, possibly a read error. The chain joins TRBV11-2 to TRBJ2-1, with D maybe TRBD2 (6 bases). Germline assignment: CDR1 SGHAT and CDR2 FQNNGV. This CDR3 spans 16 amino acids. The CDR3 is CVSSSPGDRAYNEQFF. The CDR3 DNA reads TGTGTCAGCAGCTCCCCGGGGGATAGGGCCTACAATGAGCAGTTCTTC.

Only one count was recorded for this clonotype. The chain employs TRBV7-9 and TRBJ2-3, with a weak D call TRBD2 (5 bases). CDR1 is SEHNR, CDR2 FQNEAQ, per germline (reference sequence). Trimming shortened V by 2 bases and J by 8 bases, and 11 bases separated the two germline ends. The CDR3 totals 13 residues. The CDR3 nucleotides are TGTGCCAGCAGCTTAACGGAGGAACTTACGCAGTATTTT. As protein: CASSLTEELTQYF.

The gene calls are TRBV11-2 and TRBJ2-5; no clear D. The length of the CDR3 is 13 residues. Trimming removed 5 bases from V and 2 bases from J, with 9 bases in between. Germline V gene data show CDR1 as SGHAT and CDR2 as FQNNGV. The DNA for the CDR3 is TGTGCCAGCAGCACTGACGTACAAGAGACCCAGTACTTC. Translated, it gives CASSTDVQETQYF. Full variable domain (rest looked up from reference TRBV11-2 and TRBJ2-5): EAGVAQSPRYKIIEKRQSVAFWCNPISGHATLYWYQQILGQGPKLLIQFQNNGVVDDSQLPKDRFSAERLKGVDSTLKIQPAKLEDSAVYLCASSTDVQETQYFGPGTRLLVL.

The chain couples TRBV12-3 or TRBV12-4 to TRBJ2-7; 8 nucleotides agree with TRBD1. This CDR3 region has 16 residues. J lost 3 bases, V lost 5 bases, and 12 bases had no gene match. Written as DNA, the CDR3 is TGTGCCAGCAGTCCTATAGACAGGGGAAGTCTCTACGAGCAGTACTTC. Protein product: CASSPIDRGSLYEQYF.

The rearrangement uses TRBV11-3 and TRBJ2-3; 11 nucleotides line up with TRBD2. CDR1 and CDR2 (germline): SGHNT, YENEEA. V trimming: 5 bases; J trimming: 2 bases; junction bases outside the gene matches: 3. The CDR3 is 15 residues long. The chain's CDR3 is CASSRSGGATDTQYF. In DNA form, the CDR3 reads TGTGCCAGCAGCCGTAGCGGGGGGGCCACAGATACGCAGTATTTT.

The chain combines TRBV10-1 with TRBJ1-5; no definite D call. The germline V and J ends were trimmed by 4 bases and 6 bases, with 19 bases remaining between them. The CDR3 covers 16 residues. The germline V gene has CDR1 WNHNN and CDR2 SYGVQD (reference sequence). In DNA form, the CDR3 reads TGCGCCAGCAGTGGAGAAAATGGAGTTCCCGGTCAGCCCCAGCATTTT. Protein: CASSGENGVPGQPQHF.

The V gene is TRBV5-1, the J gene TRBJ1-1; D is unresolved. Germline CDR1 SGHRS, CDR2 YFSETQ. The CDR3 runs 14 residues. Trimming took off 4 bases at V and 10 bases at J, with 20 bases between the two ends. CDR3 region: CASSPTANQLGAFF. The CDR3, as DNA: TGCGCCAGCAGCCCTACAGCCAATCAGTTAGGAGCTTTCTTT.